This T cell receptor beta chain was sequenced during a study of T cells expressing NK-cell markers. The wider study: Source material for TCR beta repertoires consisted of sorted CD3+CD56+NKG2C+, CD3+CD56+NKG2C- and CD3+CD56-NKG2C+ T cells. With respect to HCMV, most of the eight sequenced donors were seropositive, and one was seronegative. Study conclusions and caveats: A handful of donors showed these clonotypes also leading the CD3+CD56-NKG2C+ fraction.

The CDR3 is 17 residues long. Per the germline V gene, CDR1 is MNHEY and CDR2 is SVGAGI. As regards this clonotype: What it recognizes is unknown.

Following a re-call of the 5' RACE reads, TCRdb has one entry per CDR3 protein and lacks DNA. The data include 350,000 to 500,000 distinct CDR3 sequences; the top ten clones carry under 7.5%. Sample: blood T cells: a sorted CD56 or NKG2C T cell subset, CD4+ or CD8+ T cells, or bulk PBMC T cells (not recorded which). This TCR was recovered from a woman between 18 and 75 years old in good health. The chain combines TRBV6-5 with TRBJ1-6; TCRdb's assignment of TRBD1 cannot be checked, as there is no DNA. CDR3 sequence reads: CASSYGGRDATDSPLHF.